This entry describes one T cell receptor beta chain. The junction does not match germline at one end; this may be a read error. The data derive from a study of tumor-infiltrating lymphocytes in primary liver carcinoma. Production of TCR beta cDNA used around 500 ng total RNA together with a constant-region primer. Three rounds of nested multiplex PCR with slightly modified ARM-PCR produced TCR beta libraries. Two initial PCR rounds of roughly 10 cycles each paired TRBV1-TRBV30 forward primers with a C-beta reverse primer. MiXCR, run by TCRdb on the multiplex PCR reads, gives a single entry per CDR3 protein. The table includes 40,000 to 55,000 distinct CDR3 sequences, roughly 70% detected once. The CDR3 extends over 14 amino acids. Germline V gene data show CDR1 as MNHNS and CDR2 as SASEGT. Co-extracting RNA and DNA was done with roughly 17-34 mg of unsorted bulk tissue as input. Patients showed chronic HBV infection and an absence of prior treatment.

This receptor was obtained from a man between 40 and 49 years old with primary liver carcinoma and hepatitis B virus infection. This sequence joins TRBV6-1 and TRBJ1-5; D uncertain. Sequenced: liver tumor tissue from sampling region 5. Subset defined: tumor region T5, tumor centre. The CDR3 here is CDSREGLNNQPQHF. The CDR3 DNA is TGTGACAGCAGAGAAGGCCTGAACAATCAGCCCCAGCATTTT.